These T cell receptor beta chains were read from a single sample in a study of blood T cell repertoires in COVID-19. Clones were read by immunoSEQ multiplex PCR, and TCRdb kept only the in-frame ones, dropping some. The data hold about 120,000 clones, with approximately 84% observed a single time. Sample: peripheral blood. The receptors derive from a man between 65 and 85 years old with active or convalescent COVID-19. Each CDR3 is given with its conserved first and last residue. The D gene is left open where the match is weak. Where a row states a size, it is once, few, many or the class of an expanded clone; other rows omit it.

d_gene,v_gene,abundance,j_gene,CDR3aa,CDR3nt
-,TRBV5-1,-,TRBJ1-4,CASSLTELNEKLFF,TGCGCCAGCAGCTTGACGGAGCTTAATGAAAAACTGTTTTTT
-,TRBV7-9,-,TRBJ1-2,CASSLGAGNYGYTF,TGTGCCAGCAGCTTAGGCGCAGGGAACTATGGCTACACCTTC
-,TRBV21-1,-,TRBJ1-2,CASSRHGTGGHYGYTF,TGTGCCAGCAGCCGACACGGGACAGGGGGTCACTATGGCTACACCTTC
TRBD2,TRBV11-3,-,TRBJ2-5,CASSPGRTSPPETQYF,TGTGCCAGCAGCCCCGGTAGGACTAGCCCCCCAGAGACCCAGTACTTC
-,TRBV10-3,-,TRBJ2-3,CAISFAGDSTDTQYF,TGTGCCATCAGCTTCGCAGGGGATAGCACAGATACGCAGTATTTT
TRBD1,TRBV18,-,TRBJ1-2,CASSYEGGTGDTF,TGTGCCAGCTCGTACGAGGGGGGCACAGGGGACACCTTC
TRBD1,TRBV3-1/TRBV3-2,-,TRBJ2-5,CASSQGSQGQETQYF,TGTGCCAGCAGCCAAGGTTCACAGGGGCAAGAGACCCAGTACTTC
-,TRBV2,-,TRBJ2-7,CASSERVPRDEQYF,TGTGCCAGCAGTGAACGGGTGCCCAGGGACGAGCAGTACTTC
-,TRBV28,-,TRBJ1-2,CASSGGGGGYYGYTF,TGTGCCAGCAGCGGGGGGGGAGGCGGCTACTATGGCTACACCTTC
-,TRBV3-1/TRBV3-2,-,TRBJ2-3,CASSQGQTSTDTQYF,TGTGCCAGCAGCCAAGGACAGACTAGCACAGATACGCAGTATTTT
-,TRBV6-2/TRBV6-3,-,TRBJ1-6,CASSYSDSSTPLHF,TGTGCCAGCAGTTACTCCGACAGTTCAACACCCCTCCACTTT
TRBD1,TRBV2,-,TRBJ1-2,CASTAGTGGFGYTF,TGTGCCAGCACCGCCGGGACAGGGGGTTTCGGCTACACCTTC
TRBD1,TRBV7-3,-,TRBJ2-3,CASSSRTGTYSTDTQYF,TGTGCCAGCAGCTCCCGGACAGGGACGTATAGCACAGATACGCAGTATTTT
-,TRBV12-5,-,TRBJ1-2,CASGLSGGQGGYTF,TGTGCTAGTGGTTTGAGCGGGGGGCAAGGGGGCTACACCTTC
-,TRBV7-3,-,TRBJ2-6,CASSSSGTNVLTF,TGTGCCAGCAGCTCCTCGGGGACCAACGTCCTGACTTTC
TRBD2,TRBV28,few,TRBJ2-2,CASAGGGTGELFF,TGTGCCAGCGCGGGGGGCGGGACCGGGGAGCTGTTTTTT
TRBD2,TRBV2,-,TRBJ2-7,CASSDKSIAGVGSYEQYF,TGTGCCAGCAGTGATAAGTCGATAGCGGGAGTTGGCTCCTACGAGCAGTACTTC
TRBD2,TRBV4-3,-,TRBJ2-1,CASSQEVAAGVGFF,TGCGCCAGCAGCCAAGAAGTAGCCGCGGGGGTAGGGTTCTTC
-,TRBV7-3,-,TRBJ2-3,CASSPMGGSTDTQYF,TGTGCCAGCAGCCCAATGGGGGGTTCAACAGATACGCAGTATTTT
-,TRBV6-5,-,TRBJ2-7,CASGGAGRLLEQYF,TGTGCCAGCGGAGGGGCAGGCCGACTTCTCGAGCAGTACTTC
-,TRBV4-1,-,TRBJ1-5,CASSQEGGGRNQPQHF,TGCGCCAGCAGCCAAGAGGGAGGTGGGAGGAATCAGCCCCAGCATTTT
TRBD2,TRBV10-3,-,TRBJ2-1,CAITPNGGGAGEQFF,TGTGCCATCACGCCCAATGGCGGGGGGGCCGGTGAGCAGTTCTTC
-,TRBV28,-,TRBJ1-1,CASSLGRYSEAFF,TGTGCCAGCAGTTTAGGTAGATACAGTGAAGCTTTCTTT
-,TRBV7-9,few,TRBJ1-6,CASSFLTDNSPLHF,TGTGCCAGCAGCTTCCTGACAGACAATTCACCCCTCCACTTT
TRBD2,TRBV10-2,few,TRBJ2-1,CASSDRGGSYNEQFF,TGCGCCAGCAGTGACCGGGGGGGCTCCTACAATGAGCAGTTCTTC
-,TRBV27,-,TRBJ2-3,CASSPLVATDTQYF,TGTGCCAGCAGTCCCCTCGTGGCCACAGATACGCAGTATTTT
-,TRBV28,-,TRBJ2-3,CASTTLGRGSADTQYF,TGTGCCAGCACGACTTTAGGGAGAGGCTCTGCAGATACGCAGTATTTT
TRBD1,TRBV6-1,-,TRBJ2-3,CASSGTPGQKPADTQYF,TGTGCCAGCAGTGGAACCCCGGGACAGAAACCCGCAGATACGCAGTATTTT
-,TRBV6-6,few,TRBJ2-3,CASSSRDTQYF,TGTGCCAGCAGTTCCCGAGATACGCAGTATTTT
-,TRBV7-2,-,TRBJ1-1,CASSLLGLNTEAFF,TGTGCCAGCAGCTTATTGGGCCTGAACACTGAAGCTTTCTTT
-,TRBV19,-,TRBJ1-2,CASSIDSGGFYGYTF,TGTGCCAGTAGTATCGATTCGGGCGGGTTCTATGGCTACACCTTC
TRBD2,TRBV7-2,-,TRBJ2-7,CASSLVGAGGSEQYF,TGTGCCAGCAGCTTAGTCGGTGCGGGGGGTAGTGAGCAGTACTTC
TRBD1,TRBV13,-,TRBJ1-6,CASSMGPGTGGSPLHF,TGTGCCAGCAGCATGGGGCCCGGGACAGGGGGTTCACCCCTCCACTTT
-,TRBV5-1,-,TRBJ1-1,CASSAGGFDTEAFF,TGCGCCAGCAGCGCGGGCGGGTTCGACACTGAAGCTTTCTTT
-,TRBV15,-,TRBJ1-3,CATSRDARGIGNTIYF,TGTGCCACCAGCAGAGATGCCAGGGGCATTGGAAACACCATATATTTT
TRBD1,TRBV10-2,-,TRBJ2-3,CASSESDRGTDTQYF,TGCGCCAGCAGTGAGTCCGACAGGGGCACAGATACGCAGTATTTT
-,TRBV6-5,few,TRBJ2-1,CASEGPGGDEQFF,TGTGCCAGCGAGGGGCCCGGAGGGGATGAGCAGTTCTTC
TRBD2,TRBV11-3,-,TRBJ2-5,CASSRTSGRQETQYF,TGTGCCAGCAGCAGGACTAGCGGGAGGCAAGAGACCCAGTACTTC
-,TRBV5-6,-,TRBJ2-5,CASSSAGGARETQYF,TGTGCCAGCAGCTCGGCTGGGGGGGCGCGGGAGACCCAGTACTTC
TRBD1,TRBV11-3,once,TRBJ2-5,CASSFRDRDQETQYF,TGTGCCAGCAGCTTCCGGGACAGGGACCAAGAGACCCAGTACTTC
-,TRBV4-2,-,TRBJ1-6,CASRPTTGNVPLHF,TGTGCCAGCAGACCTACTACAGGGAACGTACCCCTCCACTTT
-,TRBV27,-,TRBJ2-3,CASSLSELADTQYF,TGTGCCAGCAGTTTATCGGAGCTGGCAGATACGCAGTATTTT
-,TRBV30,-,TRBJ1-2,CAWSVKGPPNYGYTF,TGTGCCTGGAGTGTAAAGGGGCCGCCCAACTATGGCTACACCTTC
-,TRBV30,-,TRBJ1-3,CAWSNTGPSGNTIYF,TGTGCCTGGAGTAATACAGGGCCCTCTGGAAACACCATATATTTT
TRBD2,TRBV30,-,TRBJ2-3,CAWSAGTSGGENTQYF,TGTGCCTGGAGTGCAGGGACTAGCGGGGGGGAAAATACGCAGTATTTT
-,TRBV3-1/TRBV3-2,-,TRBJ1-2,CASSQTRTLGYTF,TGTGCCAGCAGCCAGACCCGGACACTTGGCTACACCTTC
-,TRBV29-1,-,TRBJ1-2,CSVEDDSSGYTF,TGCAGCGTTGAAGATGATAGTAGTGGCTACACCTTC
-,TRBV7-9,once,TRBJ1-1,CAGRSSRGVNTEAFF,TGTGCCGGGCGCTCTTCCAGGGGAGTGAACACTGAAGCTTTCTTT